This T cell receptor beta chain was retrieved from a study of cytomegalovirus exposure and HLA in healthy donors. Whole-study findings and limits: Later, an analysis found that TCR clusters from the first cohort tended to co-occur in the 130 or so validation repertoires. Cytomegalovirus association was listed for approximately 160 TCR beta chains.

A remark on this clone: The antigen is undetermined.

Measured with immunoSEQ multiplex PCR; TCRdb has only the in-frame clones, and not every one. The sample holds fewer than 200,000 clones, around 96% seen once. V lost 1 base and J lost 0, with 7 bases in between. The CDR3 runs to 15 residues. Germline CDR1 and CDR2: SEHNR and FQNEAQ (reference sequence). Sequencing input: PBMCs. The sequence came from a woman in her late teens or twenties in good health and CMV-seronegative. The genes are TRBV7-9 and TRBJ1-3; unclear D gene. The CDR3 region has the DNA TGTGCCAGCAGCTTAGTCCAAATCTCTGGAAACACCATATATTTT. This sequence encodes CASSLVQISGNTIYF.